The clone carrying this T cell receptor beta chain was seen a single time. This specimen comes from a study of CD8 T cells in Susac syndrome. The CDR3 loop spans 15 amino acids. Trimming stripped 4 bases from V and 9 bases from J, with 22 bases between. Germline CDR1 is MNHEY and CDR2 is SVGAGI. Random hexamers were used to reverse transcribe 0.5 to 1 ug of RNA. TCRdb re-analysed the immunoSEQ multiplex PCR reads in MiXCR, keeping a single row per CDR3 protein. This table has under 200,000 distinct CDR3 sequences, 90% to 95% appearing once. This sequence originates from a human donor in good health. The V call is TRBV6-5, the J call TRBJ2-7; the D is unclear. The material sequenced was CD4+ T cells from PBMCs. The CDR3 loop reads CASSSLFGETPGQYF. CDR3 nucleotide sequence: TGTGCCAGCAGTTCGTTGTTTGGAGAGACCCCCGGGCAGTACTTC.